The 11 T cell receptor beta chains below all came from one sample that was sequenced in a study of control samples from healthy donors and cancer patients. Produced via immunoSEQ multiplex PCR; TCRdb's table is partial and in-frame only. The data show roughly 120,000 clones, 85% to 95% seen once. Sequences were obtained from blood. The receptors here all came from a man aged 25 to 40 in good health.

This clone has a single count. V gene TRBV5-4 combines with J gene TRBJ2-3, with D perhaps TRBD1 or TRBD2 (5 bases each). Germline V gene data show CDR1 as SGHNT and CDR2 as YYREEE (reference sequence). The germline V and J ends were trimmed by 0 bases and 7 bases, with 9 bases remaining between them. The CDR3 consists of 13 residues. Written as DNA, the CDR3 is TGTGCCAGCAGCTTGGGCCGGGGCAATACGCAGTATTTT. Protein sequence: CASSLGRGNTQYF.

The V and J genes are TRBV5-1 and TRBJ1-4; D is undetermined. The CDR3 totals 15 residues. Trimming took 3 bases from V and 8 from J, leaving 17 bases between them. Germline CDR1 SGHRS, CDR2 YFSETQ. The CDR3 bases are TGCGCCAGCAGCTCAATCTCCCGGGTCGGGGAAAAACTGTTTTTT. Translated: CASSSISRVGEKLFF.

The CDR3, as DNA: TGTGCCAGCGGACCGGGCCAAACGGGGGAGACCCAGTACTTC. Its translation: CASGPGQTGETQYF. The chain joins TRBV27 to TRBJ2-5, with D possibly matching TRBD2 (5 bases). CDR3 length: 14 residues. V lost 8 bases, J lost 5 bases, and 18 bases lay in between. The germline V gene has CDR1 MNHEY and CDR2 SMNVEV (reference sequence).

V usage is TRBV11-3 and J usage is TRBJ1-2; D is unclear. Between the trimmed V and J ends, which lost 1 base and 4 bases, there was a span of 19 bases. The CDR3 has 17 amino acids. Germline values: CDR1 SGHNT, CDR2 YENEEA. The CDR3 protein is CASSLGRARTIGYGYTF. The CDR3 DNA reads TGTGCCAGCAGCTTAGGTCGGGCACGTACAATAGGCTATGGCTACACCTTC.

This sequence joins TRBV10-1 and TRBJ1-1; D unclear. Germline CDR1 and CDR2: WNHNN and SYGVQD (reference sequence). The V gene lost 3 bases and the J gene lost 4 bases, with 9 bases spanning the gap. CDR3 length equals 13 residues. This CDR3 is CASSEVGGTEAFF. DNA of the CDR3: TGCGCCAGCAGTGAAGTGGGAGGCACTGAAGCTTTCTTT.

This clone occurred once. The CDR3 nucleotides are TGTGCCAGTAAAGCGGGGATTATAAATGAAAAACTGTTTTTT. Translating it yields CASKAGIINEKLFF. The chain couples TRBV19 to TRBJ1-4; no firm D call. Germline CDR1 reads LNHDA; CDR2 reads SQIVND (reference sequence). Trimming cost V 7 bases and J 5 bases, with 14 bases left between them. CDR3 length: 14 amino acids.

The CDR3 sequence: CASSKGMRGNTIYF. DNA of the CDR3: TGTGCCAGCAGCAAAGGGATGAGGGGAAACACCATATATTTT. This chain links TRBV28 with TRBJ1-3, with D unresolved. Trimming stripped 6 bases from V and 4 bases from J, with 13 bases between. The CDR3 spans 14 residues. Germline lookup yields CDR1 MDHEN and CDR2 SYDVKM.

The chain links TRBV2 to TRBJ2-5; D remains unclear. The CDR3 loop spans 14 amino acids. Germline V gene lookup returns CDR1 SNHLY and CDR2 FYNNEI. V gave up 4 bases and J gave up 5 bases, with 14 bases separating them. The CDR3 nucleotides are TGTGCCAGCAGTGGCCAATCATGGGATGAGACCCAGTACTTC. Translation gives CASSGQSWDETQYF.

V is TRBV28 and J is TRBJ2-7, with D perhaps matching TRBD1 (6 bases). V lost 6 bases and J lost 7, with 22 bases in between. Germline V gene data show CDR1 as MDHEN and CDR2 as SYDVKM. This CDR3 spans 15 amino acids. The CDR3 DNA sequence: TGTGCCAGCAGAGCTCCCGGGACACTGGACTTGGAGCAGTACTTC. This translates into CASRAPGTLDLEQYF.

This sequence joins TRBV6-5 and TRBJ1-5; D gene ambiguous. The germline CDR1 and CDR2 sequences are MNHEY and SVGAGI. V lost 6 bases, J lost 9 bases, and 15 bases lay in between. This CDR3 is built from 13 residues. The CDR3 coding sequence is TGTGCCAGCAGACCAGACCTGATGTCGCCCCAGCATTTT. This codes for CASRPDLMSPQHF.

V usage is TRBV24-1 and J usage is TRBJ1-2; TRBD1 matches at 9 bases. CDR1 is KGHDR and CDR2 is SFDVKD in the germline V gene. V lost 9 bases, J lost 3 bases, and 4 bases stayed unmatched. The CDR3 consists of 13 residues. CDR3 in amino acids: CATSRQGDYGYTF. CDR3 in DNA: TGTGCCACCTCACGACAGGGGGACTATGGCTACACCTTC.